The entry below gives a single T cell receptor (beta chain) sequence along with its context. A quantity of about 0.5 to 1 ug RNA underwent reverse transcription using random hexamers. TCRdb fed the immunoSEQ multiplex PCR reads into MiXCR, producing one record per CDR3 protein. The sample has 150,000 to 200,000 distinct CDR3 sequences, roughly 94% seen once. The data are from a study of CD8 T cells in Susac syndrome. Sequencing of TCR beta covered CD8+ and CD4+ T cells obtained from blood. As judged by recently defined diagnostic criteria, patients with Susac syndrome had definite or probable disease. The source of this sequence is a human donor with Susac syndrome. Sequencing was carried out using CD4+ T cells from PBMCs.

Written as DNA, the CDR3 is TGCAGCGTTGGAAGAAGACTAGCGGGAGAAAGCAATGAGCAGTTCTTC. It yields the protein CSVGRRLAGESNEQFF. The chain is built from TRBV29-1 and TRBJ2-1, with TRBD2 matching over 12 bases. The J segment lost 6 bases and the V segment lost 4 bases, leaving 10 bases of the junction unmatched. The CDR3 has 16 residues. Germline V gene lookup returns CDR1 SQVTM and CDR2 ANQGSEA.